The clone carrying this TCR beta chain was observed a few times. Original methodology: Quantification of nucleated cells was approximated via reference gene primer amplification. Clones were read by immunoSEQ multiplex PCR, and TCRdb kept only the in-frame ones, dropping some. V and J calls and clone size follow that table, whereas D and trimming were derived from the DNA. The sample lists under 250,000 clones, approximately 78% occurring once. The data are from a study of blood T cell repertoires in COVID-19. About the research overall: Acute-phase and convalescent COVID-19 samples originated in the United States, Italy and Spain. T cells, B-cell-depleted T cells, or PBMCs supplied cDNA or gDNA.

The V segment lost 2 bases and the J segment 2 bases; nucleotides outside the gene matches: 2. The CDR3 contains 15 residues. The germline V gene encodes CDR1 MNHEY and CDR2 SVGAGI. This receptor was taken from a woman between 18 and 29 years old with acute or convalescent COVID-19. Sequenced material: peripheral blood. This chain connects TRBV6-5 to TRBJ2-3; 9 bases are a match to TRBD2. CDR3: CASSYSGRPTDTQYF. The CDR3 bases are TGTGCCAGCAGTTACAGCGGGAGGCCCACAGATACGCAGTATTTT.